This TCR beta chain was found in a study of cytomegalovirus exposure and HLA in healthy donors. Study-wide results and caveats: A link between a missense DCLRE1C variant and TCR beta V- and J-gene trimming emerged from a later analysis. Immune exposure was documented only through CMV serostatus. In an earlier analysis, productive rearrangement rates for most beta V segments clustered near 87% or 30%.

Use of 60 Vbeta and 13 Jbeta primers characterized the PCR. The method was immunoSEQ multiplex PCR; TCRdb's version includes in-frame clones alone and lacks a portion of them. The sample contains about 130,000 clones, roughly two thirds of which appear only once. Notes on this clone: Its specificity is not known.

Specimen: PBMCs. The sequence derives from a young man in good health and CMV-seropositive.

The CDR3 nucleotides are TGTGCCGTCTCAACCGGGTTGTATAATGAAAAACTGTTTTTT. It encodes CAVSTGLYNEKLFF. The chain carries TRBV10-3 and TRBJ1-4; no clear D. Between the trimmed V and J ends, which lost 11 bases and 4 bases, there was a span of 17 bases. CDR3 length: 14 residues. Germline V gene lookup returns CDR1 ENHRY and CDR2 SYGVKD.